These 10 T cell receptor beta chains originate from one sample sequenced in a study of blood T cell repertoires in COVID-19. Repertoires were generated with immunoSEQ multiplex PCR, while TCRdb's copy carries only in-frame clones and drops some. Among approximately 190,000 clones, about 80% were seen once, and the ten largest hold around 7%. Sequenced input: PBMCs or T cells enriched from blood (not recorded which). The receptor source for this set is a man aged 35 to 55 who had recovered from COVID-19.

The chain carries TRBV3-1 (or the pseudogene TRBV3-2) and TRBJ1-2; a possible D gene is TRBD1 (6 bases). The CDR3 consists of 14 residues. Looked up from germline, CDR1 is LGHDT and CDR2 is YNNKEL (reference sequence). The ends were cut back, 2 bases at V and 8 bases at J, with 15 bases in the middle. The CDR3: CASSQYQGSSGYTF. CDR3 coding DNA: TGTGCCAGCAGCCAATATCAGGGGTCGAGCGGCTACACCTTC.

V and J are TRBV28 and TRBJ1-2; 8 nucleotides align to TRBD1. Germline lookup yields CDR1 MDHEN and CDR2 SYDVKM. V trimming: 10 bases; J trimming: 0 bases; junction bases outside the gene matches: 7. The CDR3 loop spans 14 amino acids. The CDR3 region is CATRTGTSNYGYTF. The CDR3 DNA reads TGTGCCACCCGGACAGGGACTTCTAACTATGGCTACACCTTC.

CDR3 protein: CASARGPGDTQYF. In DNA, the CDR3 is TGTGCCAGCGCTAGGGGGCCGGGGGATACGCAGTATTTT. The chain uses TRBV25-1 and TRBJ2-3; 7 bases agree with TRBD1. The CDR3 covers 13 residues. Germline-derived CDR1 and CDR2 are MGHDK and SYGVNS. The J segment lost 6 bases and the V segment lost 8 bases, leaving 8 bases of the junction unmatched.

The chain employs TRBV7-8 and TRBJ2-6; perhaps TRBD2 as D (5 bases). CDR3 length equals 16 residues. From germline, CDR1 is SGHVS and CDR2 FQNEAQ. Trimming pared 2 bases from V and 2 bases from J, leaving 10 bases between. The CDR3 DNA follows: TGTGCCAGCAGCTTAAGTTTCGGGGCTGGGGCCAACGTCCTGACTTTC. It yields the protein CASSLSFGAGANVLTF.

This clone appeared once. The chain has TRBV6-5 and TRBJ1-1; TRBD1 aligns across 7 bases. Per germline, CDR1 MNHEY and CDR2 SVGAGI. The J segment lost 1 base and the V segment lost 4 bases, leaving 6 bases of the junction unmatched. The CDR3 runs to 15 residues. CDR3 in DNA: TGTGCCAGCAGTTCCCGGGACAGAAAGAACACTGAAGCTTTCTTT. Protein sequence: CASSSRDRKNTEAFF.

V usage is TRBV4-1 and J usage is TRBJ1-1; D is ambiguous. CDR3 size: 18 residues. Germline CDR1 is MGHRA and CDR2 is YSYEKL. V shed 4 bases and J shed 0 bases, with 21 bases lying between them. CDR3 sequence: CASSRLGRWNSMNTEAFF. CDR3 sequence (DNA): TGCGCCAGCAGCCGACTAGGTAGGTGGAACAGTATGAACACTGAAGCTTTCTTT.

The chain combines TRBV19 with TRBJ1-2; possibly TRBD1 for D (6 bases). CDR3 length: 13 residues. Germline values: CDR1 LNHDA, CDR2 SQIVND (reference sequence). Between the trimmed V and J ends, which lost 8 bases and 2 bases, there was a span of 12 bases. CDR3 sequence: CASAGTQNYGYTF. The DNA for the CDR3 is TGTGCCAGTGCCGGGACACAAAACTATGGCTACACCTTC. Based on the CDR3 plus reference TRBV19 and TRBJ1-2, the full variable domain is DGGITQSPKYLFRKEGQNVTLSCEQNLNHDAMYWYRQDPGQGLRLIYYSQIVNDFQKGDIAEGYSVSREKKESFPLTVTSAQKNPTAFYLCASAGTQNYGYTFGSGTRLTVV.

The CDR3 loop reads CASSQGLGRKTRTPNTGELFF. The CDR3 nucleotides read TGTGCCAGCAGCCAAGGGCTCGGGAGGAAAACCCGCACCCCGAACACCGGGGAGCTGTTTTTT. This chain uses TRBV3-1 (or the pseudogene TRBV3-2) with TRBJ2-2; 7 nucleotides align to TRBD2. Germline V lookup: CDR1 LGHDT, CDR2 YNNKEL (reference sequence). J lost 0 bases, V lost 1 base, and 17 bases had no gene match. This CDR3 has 21 residues.

The CDR3 is CASSLRALNSPLHF. CDR3 nucleotides: TGTGCCAGCAGTCTCAGGGCCTTGAATTCACCCCTCCACTTT. The chain uses TRBV6-2 or TRBV6-3 and TRBJ1-6; a possible D gene is TRBD1 (5 bases). V lost 5 bases, J lost 7 bases, and 12 bases lay in between. The germline V gene encodes CDR1 MNHEY and CDR2 SVGEGT. CDR3 length: 14 residues.

This chain joins TRBV5-1 and TRBJ1-4, with D possibly matching TRBD1 (5 bases). CDR1 is SGHRS and CDR2 is YFSETQ in the germline V gene. The CDR3 contains 15 residues. V dropped 0 bases and J dropped 7 bases, with 13 bases sitting between them. The DNA of the CDR3 is TGCGCCAGCAGCTTGGCCGGCCAGGGTAGTGAAAAACTGTTTTTT. Encoded protein: CASSLAGQGSEKLFF.